The 10 T cell receptor beta chains below were found in one sample sequenced in a study of CD8 T cells in ankylosing spondylitis. These receptors have no known antigen. Study conclusions and caveats: Seemingly distinctive of ankylosing spondylitis blood was a TCR beta motif formed by eight highly homologous variants.

In TCRdb, the 5' RACE reads were re-called with MiXCR into one record per CDR3 protein. The sample comprises some 700,000 distinct CDR3 sequences, under 20% of which are singletons, and about a fifth rests with the top ten. The source material was blood, either unsorted or a sorted T cell fraction (not recorded which). The source is a male donor with ankylosing spondylitis.

The CDR3 sequence is CASSLYGLAGPEETQYF. The CDR3 DNA reads as TGTGCCAGCAGTTTATATGGACTAGCGGGACCCGAAGAGACCCAGTACTTC. V gene TRBV27 combines with J gene TRBJ2-5, with 12 bases that match TRBD2. Germline trimming cut 1 base from V and 3 bases from J; bases unmatched to any gene: 6. This CDR3 is 17 amino acids long. CDR1 MNHEY and CDR2 SMNVEV come from the germline V gene (reference sequence).

The chain joins TRBV6-2 or TRBV6-3 to TRBJ2-1; 11 nucleotides align to TRBD2. J lost 7 bases, V lost 5 bases, and 7 bases had no gene match. The CDR3 runs to 15 residues. CDR1 MNHEY and CDR2 SVGEGT come from the germline V gene. CDR3: CASSPTSGIFNEQFF. The CDR3 DNA is TGTGCCAGCAGTCCGACTAGCGGGATTTTTAATGAGCAGTTCTTC.

This clonotype was observed a few times. This chain connects TRBV25-1 to TRBJ2-1, with D perhaps TRBD2 (5 bases). Germline CDR1 and CDR2: MGHDK and SYGVNS. The CDR3 consists of 19 residues. The V and J ends lost 2 bases and 5 bases respectively, with 25 bases between them. CDR3 in amino acids: CASSELRFPLATGHNEQFF. The CDR3 nucleotides are TGTGCCAGCAGTGAACTCCGTTTCCCCCTAGCTACGGGCCACAATGAGCAGTTCTTC.

This rearrangement joins TRBV29-1 to TRBJ2-7, with 8 bases lining up with TRBD1. J lost 3 bases, V lost 6 bases, and 7 bases had no gene match. The CDR3 has 13 residues. Germline CDR1 is SQVTM and CDR2 is ANQGSEA. CDR3 region: CSVADRALYEQYF. DNA of the CDR3: TGCAGCGTAGCGGACAGGGCCCTCTACGAGCAGTACTTC.

The genes are TRBV13 and TRBJ2-1; 10 nucleotides match TRBD2. V lost 2 bases and J lost 9; bases outside the gene matches: 7. Per germline, CDR1 PRHDT and CDR2 FYEKMQ (reference sequence). The CDR3 sequence is 15 residues long. CDR3 sequence reads: CASSLTLAGEFEQFF. CDR3 sequence (DNA): TGTGCCAGCAGCTTAACGCTAGCGGGAGAATTTGAGCAGTTCTTC.

This CDR3 is CASSLVIGTYEQYF. The CDR3, as DNA: TGTGCCAGCAGCTTGGTAATAGGGACCTACGAGCAGTACTTC. The chain combines TRBV5-5 with TRBJ2-7; D unclear. Germline V gives CDR1 SGHKS, CDR2 YYEKEE (reference sequence). V lost 0 bases and J 2 bases, leaving 9 bases between the germline ends. This CDR3 region has 14 residues.

In this sample, this clonotype turned up a few times. This sequence joins TRBV12-3 or TRBV12-4 and TRBJ2-3; 9 bases are shared with TRBD1. Trimming cost V 6 bases and J 3 bases; bases outside gene matches: 4. The CDR3 has 14 residues. CDR3 coding DNA: TGTGCCAGCAGAAGGACAGGGGAGACAGATACGCAGTATTTT. This encodes CASRRTGETDTQYF.

The chain couples TRBV5-1 to TRBJ1-3, with D possibly matching TRBD1 (5 bases). Trimming took off 0 bases at V and 0 bases at J, with 13 bases between the two ends. CDR1 and CDR2 (germline): SGHRS, YFSETQ. CDR3 length equals 17 residues. The CDR3, as DNA: TGCGCCAGCAGCTTGGGGCCTATGGGGGTCTCTGGAAACACCATATATTTT. This encodes CASSLGPMGVSGNTIYF.

V usage is TRBV5-1 and J usage is TRBJ2-1, with D possibly being TRBD2 (5 bases). The CDR3 loop spans 15 amino acids. V gave up 4 bases and J gave up 5 bases, with 16 bases separating them. CDR1 is SGHRS and CDR2 is YFSETQ in the germline V gene. CDR3 loop: CASSRGVVDNNEQFF. The CDR3 DNA reads as TGCGCCAGCAGCCGGGGTGTAGTGGATAACAATGAGCAGTTCTTC.

The V and J genes are TRBV11-2 and TRBJ2-1; 7 positions agree with TRBD2. V lost 4 bases to trimming and J lost 4 bases; unmatched junction nucleotides: 7. The CDR3 runs to 15 residues. The germline gives CDR1 SGHAT, CDR2 FQNNGV. In nucleotides, the CDR3 is TGTGCCAGCAGCTCCCGGGCGGGAGCGTACAATGAGCAGTTCTTC. It codes for CASSSRAGAYNEQFF.